The source of this T cell receptor beta chain is a study of control samples from healthy donors and cancer patients. The count of this clone is one. CDR3 length: 13 residues. V lost 6 bases, J lost 5 bases, and 11 bases lay in between. Repertoires were generated with immunoSEQ multiplex PCR, while TCRdb's copy carries only in-frame clones and drops some. This sample carries under 450,000 clones, approximately 90% of them seen once, and the ten largest clones take 5% to 7%. The rearrangement links TRBV12-3 or TRBV12-4 to TRBJ1-5; TRBD1 is a possible D gene (6 bases). Sequencing used PBMCs. This clonotype was sampled from a man between 40 and 49 years old with head and neck cancer. The DNA of the CDR3 is TGTGCCAGCAGCACAGGGTTCGATCAGCCCCAGCATTTT. It specifies CASSTGFDQPQHF.